This TCR beta chain was profiled in a study of T cells in Graves' hyperthyroidism and ophthalmopathy. Whole-study context: At initial diagnosis, before any treatment had begun, peripheral blood was obtained.

RNA transcripts gave rise to amplified TCR beta CDR3 regions. In the first-round RT-PCR of the TCR CDR3, the HTBI primer set was used. TCRdb fed the multiplex PCR reads into MiXCR, producing one record per CDR3 protein. Here the sample spans about 410,000 distinct CDR3 sequences, roughly 15% being singletons. General study points: The majority of expanded thyroid clonotypes above 0.001 also appeared in blood.

This clonotype was counted at least ten times. As yet, its antigen is unknown. Uncontrolled infection, other autoimmune disease, pregnancy or lactation excluded patients. Germline V gives CDR1 SGHVS, CDR2 FQNEAQ. Trimming cost V 6 bases and J 13 bases, with 15 bases left between them. The CDR3 covers 11 residues. V is TRBV7-8 and J is TRBJ1-2; D is uncertain. This receptor was taken from a man between 18 and 29 years old with Graves' ophthalmopathy. The specimen was blood. The CDR3 is CASSKTAFVTF. The CDR3 nucleotides are TGTGCCAGCAGTAAAACAGCGTTCGTCACCTTC.